The entry below gives a single TCR beta chain sequence along with its context. No antigen is known for it. The data originate from a study of identifying expanded T cells in peripheral blood. Whole-study findings and limits: Over approximately two and four weeks, about 15 and 19 clones changed, versus around 1.3 between replicates. Variance in clone template counts between approximately two-week samples significantly increased with total template count across all healthy donors.

Data came from immunoSEQ multiplex PCR; TCRdb stores just in-frame clones and leaves some out. This sample has 90,000 to 100,000 clones, with approximately 91% found just once. Collection occurred without any documented infections or immune events in donors. This sequence originates from a person between 18 and 75 years old in good health. The sequencing input was blood.

The CDR3 DNA reads as TGTGCCAGCAGTTTATGGGGTTCTGGGGCCAACGTCCTGACTTTC. Its translation: CASSLWGSGANVLTF. The chain employs TRBV27 and TRBJ2-6; D is uncertain. Germline assignment: CDR1 MNHEY and CDR2 SMNVEV (reference sequence). The CDR3 has 15 amino acids. Trimming pared 1 base from V and 1 base from J, leaving 5 bases between.